The 32 T cell receptor beta chains presented below share a single source sample, sequenced in a study of CD8 T cells in Susac syndrome. Random hexamers primed reverse transcription of about 0.5 to 1 ug RNA. TCRdb redid the calling of the immunoSEQ multiplex PCR reads with MiXCR, one entry per CDR3 protein. Seen here are about 300,000 distinct CDR3 sequences, 89% observed once, and the top ten hold 0.18%. Specimen: CD8+ T cells from PBMCs. These receptor sequences come from a human donor with multiple sclerosis.

The V gene is TRBV10-3, the J gene TRBJ2-3; 15 nucleotides align to TRBD2. There are 19 residues in the CDR3. CDR1 and CDR2 from the germline V gene are ENHRY and SYGVKD. With 2 bases clipped from V and 0 bases from J, the junction kept 6 bases outside the gene matches. The CDR3 loop reads CAISEPTGLAGGSTDTQYF. CDR3 bases: TGTGCCATCAGTGAGCCCACGGGACTAGCGGGAGGCAGCACAGATACGCAGTATTTT.

This rearrangement joins TRBV7-6 to TRBJ2-1; the match to TRBD2 covers 9 bases. J lost 15 bases, V lost 1 base, and 28 bases had no gene match. The CDR3 extends over 20 amino acids. Germline V lookup: CDR1 SGHVS, CDR2 FNYEAQ. CDR3 sequence: CASSLDRSNIYSGGVRFWFF. The CDR3 DNA reads as TGTGCCAGCAGCTTAGACAGGAGCAATATATATAGCGGGGGTGTCCGGTTTTGGTTCTTC.

J is TRBJ2-1 and V is TRBV14; 8 bases map to TRBD2. Unmatched junction bases numbered 19, after V lost 2 bases and J lost 10 bases. CDR1 SGHDN and CDR2 FVKESK come from the germline V gene. The CDR3 covers 18 residues. The CDR3 reads CASSQWEKGLGMLGEQFF. CDR3 DNA sequence: TGTGCCAGCAGCCAATGGGAAAAGGGACTAGGGATGCTGGGGGAGCAGTTCTTC.

This sequence joins TRBV28 and TRBJ2-3; D not certain. The CDR3 extends over 15 amino acids. Trimming pared 3 bases from V and 6 bases from J, leaving 16 bases between. Germline CDR1 MDHEN, CDR2 SYDVKM. CDR3 DNA: TGTGCCAGCAGTTTTATCCCGGAGATGAGGGATACGCAGTATTTT. This codes for CASSFIPEMRDTQYF.

This clonotype was detected once. The chain couples TRBV6-6 to TRBJ1-6; D remains ambiguous. The germline gives CDR1 MNHNY, CDR2 SVGAGI (reference sequence). CDR3 length: 13 amino acids. The V and J ends lost 7 bases and 9 bases respectively, with 13 bases between them. The DNA of the CDR3 is TGTGCCAGCAACCCCGGGGAGGCTTCACCCCTCCACTTT. Its translation: CASNPGEASPLHF.

This clonotype has just one count. The chain couples TRBV14 to TRBJ2-1; D unclear. Trimming took 4 bases from V and 9 from J, leaving 10 bases between them. CDR1 SGHDN and CDR2 FVKESK come from the germline V gene. This CDR3 region has 12 residues. CDR3: CASSPVMGEQFF. The CDR3 DNA reads as TGTGCCAGCAGCCCGGTGATGGGTGAGCAGTTCTTC.

This chain joins TRBV4-3 and TRBJ2-2; 8 bases fit TRBD1. The CDR3 extends over 14 amino acids. V lost 3 bases to trimming and J lost 6 bases; unmatched junction nucleotides: 3. Germline V gene lookup returns CDR1 LGHNA and CDR2 YSLEER. The CDR3 here is CASSQDRVSGELFF. Here the CDR3 DNA reads TGCGCCAGCAGCCAGGACAGGGTGTCCGGGGAGCTGTTTTTT.

The chain links TRBV6-4 to TRBJ2-7, with D maybe TRBD2 (6 bases). The ends were cut back, 2 bases at V and 1 base at J, with 18 bases in the middle. Germline assignment: CDR1 MRHNA and CDR2 SNTAGT. This CDR3 has 17 amino acids. The CDR3 loop reads CASSDLPGEGGSYEQYF. As DNA, the CDR3 is TGTGCCAGCAGTGACCTCCCGGGGGAAGGAGGGTCCTACGAGCAGTACTTC.

The chain couples TRBV27 to TRBJ2-2; D is possibly TRBD1 (6 bases). Trimming removed 4 bases at V and 6 bases at J, with 15 bases between. The CDR3 is 15 amino acids. Germline assignment: CDR1 MNHEY and CDR2 SMNVEV (reference sequence). For the CDR3, the DNA is TGTGCCAGCAGTTACGATGACAGGCTCCCCGGGGAGCTGTTTTTT. The encoded protein is CASSYDDRLPGELFF.

The chain carries TRBV6-2 or TRBV6-3 and TRBJ1-1; D call uncertain. The CDR3 is 14 amino acids. Trimming took off 1 base at V and 1 base at J, with 7 bases between the two ends. Germline V gene lookup returns CDR1 MNHEY and CDR2 SVGEGT. In DNA form, the CDR3 reads TGTGCCAGCAGTTACTTGCACAAGAACACTGAAGCTTTCTTT. Its translation is CASSYLHKNTEAFF.

The CDR3 is CASSSSQGQETQYF. CDR3 sequence (DNA): TGTGCCAGCAGCTCCTCACAGGGCCAAGAGACCCAGTACTTC. The chain carries TRBV11-2 and TRBJ2-5, with D tentatively TRBD1 (6 bases). CDR3 size: 14 residues. CDR1 SGHAT and CDR2 FQNNGV come from the germline V gene. Deletions cut 4 bases from V and 1 base from J, with 10 bases between.

The CDR3 loop reads CASSVGAGGGEQYF. DNA of the CDR3: TGTGCCAGCAGCGTAGGGGCAGGGGGCGGGGAGCAGTACTTC. V usage is TRBV9 and J usage is TRBJ2-7; 8 positions agree with TRBD1. This CDR3 region has 14 residues. V gave up 0 bases and J gave up 7 bases; unmatched junction bases: 6. Germline CDR1 is SGDLS and CDR2 is YYNGEE. The full variable domain, rest sourced from reference TRBV9 and TRBJ2-7, is DSGVTQTPKHLITATGQRVTLRCSPRSGDLSVYWYQQSLDQGLQFLIQYYNGEERAKGNILERFSAQQFPDLHSELNLSSLELGDSALYFCASSVGAGGGEQYFGPGTRLTVT.

CDR3 protein: CASSLRTGVGPLHF. In DNA, the CDR3 is TGTGCCAGCAGCCTCCGGACAGGGGTGGGACCCCTCCACTTT. This sequence joins TRBV4-2 and TRBJ1-6; 9 positions match TRBD1. J lost 12 bases, V lost 4 bases, and 7 bases had no gene match. Germline-derived CDR1 and CDR2 are LGHNA and YNFKEQ. This CDR3 is built from 14 residues.

This chain connects TRBV7-9 to TRBJ1-6; TRBD1 might be the D (5 bases). Germline CDR1 SEHNR, CDR2 FQNEAQ (reference sequence). V was shortened by 2 bases and J by 6 bases, with 8 bases between the two germline ends. The CDR3 loop spans 14 amino acids. CDR3 loop: CASSLPGINSPLHF. The CDR3 nucleotides read TGTGCCAGCAGCTTACCAGGGATTAATTCACCCCTCCACTTT. Combining the CDR3 with reference TRBV7-9 and TRBJ1-6 gives the whole variable domain DTGVSQNPRHKITKRGQNVTFRCDPISEHNRLYWYRQTLGQGPEFLTYFQNEAQLEKSRLLSDRFSAERPKGSFSTLEIQRTEQGDSAMYLCASSLPGINSPLHFGNGTRLTVT.

The rearrangement links TRBV18 to TRBJ2-7; D unresolved. Looked up from germline, CDR1 is KGHSH and CDR2 is LQKENI. Trimming cost V 5 bases and J 3 bases, with 14 bases left between them. CDR3 length: 14 residues. CDR3 coding DNA: TGTGCCAGCTCATCTCTGGCGGAAAACTACGAGCAGTACTTC. Amino acids: CASSSLAENYEQYF.

The chain employs TRBV4-3 and TRBJ1-6, with D unresolved. Germline-derived CDR1 and CDR2 are LGHNA and YSLEER. The CDR3 has 15 amino acids. With 6 bases removed from V and 0 bases from J, the gap between germline ends came to 9 bases. CDR3 sequence reads: CASRPSVSYNSPLHF. For the CDR3, the DNA is TGCGCCAGCAGACCGTCCGTCTCCTATAATTCACCCCTCCACTTT.

The chain is built from TRBV4-1 and TRBJ2-7; D remains unclear. This CDR3 comprises 13 residues. Trimming shortened V by 3 bases and J by 0 bases, and 6 bases separated the two germline ends. Germline V gives CDR1 MGHRA, CDR2 YSYEKL. The DNA for the CDR3 is TGCGCCAGCAGCCATGACCTCTCCTACGAGCAGTACTTC. This encodes CASSHDLSYEQYF.

V and J are TRBV6-5 and TRBJ2-1, with TRBD1 as a possible D gene (6 bases). Between the trimmed V and J ends, which lost 2 bases and 9 bases, there was a span of 14 bases. The CDR3 is 14 amino acids. Germline V gene sequence: CDR1 MNHEY, CDR2 SVGAGI. The CDR3 DNA reads TGTGCCAGCAGTTACAACCGACAGGCGGTTGAGCAGTTCTTC. The encoded protein is CASSYNRQAVEQFF.

The chain uses TRBV4-3 and TRBJ2-3; D is possibly TRBD1 or TRBD2 (5 bases each). CDR3 length equals 17 residues. V lost 3 bases to trimming and J lost 6 bases, with 22 bases between them. Germline V gives CDR1 LGHNA, CDR2 YSLEER. The CDR3 DNA sequence: TGCGCCAGCAGCCAGTATACCTCCGGGGCCCCGGGTGATACGCAGTATTTT. Translating it yields CASSQYTSGAPGDTQYF.

The DNA of the CDR3 is TGTGCCAGCAGTTTGGCAGCGGGCCCCTACAATGAGCAGTTCTTC. Amino acids: CASSLAAGPYNEQFF. The chain joins TRBV25-1 to TRBJ2-1; weak D call: TRBD2 (6 bases). CDR1 is MGHDK, CDR2 SYGVNS, per germline. V was shortened by 5 bases and J by 2 bases, with 13 bases between the two germline ends. CDR3 length equals 15 residues. Variable domain in full (rest from reference TRBV25-1 and TRBJ2-1): EADIYQTPRYLVIGTGKKITLECSQTMGHDKMYWYQQDPGMELHLIHYSYGVNSTEKGDLSSESTVSRIRTEHFPLTLESARPSHTSQYLCASSLAAGPYNEQFFGPGTRLTVL.

The genes are TRBV2 and TRBJ2-5; D is unclear. Germline V lookup: CDR1 SNHLY, CDR2 FYNNEI. This CDR3 is built from 15 residues. Trimming took off 3 bases at V and 1 base at J, with 12 bases between the two ends. The CDR3 protein is CASSEKLTSQETQYF. CDR3 nucleotide sequence: TGTGCCAGCAGTGAGAAGCTAACCTCCCAAGAGACCCAGTACTTC.

V is TRBV12-3 or TRBV12-4 and J is TRBJ2-4; D is perhaps TRBD1 or TRBD2 (6 bases each). The ends were cut back, 8 bases at V and 0 bases at J, with 14 bases in the middle. The CDR3 is 15 residues long. The CDR3 reads CASSRRGVAKNIQYF. DNA for the CDR3: TGTGCCAGCTCGAGGAGGGGGGTAGCCAAAAACATTCAGTACTTC.

The chain combines TRBV6-2 or TRBV6-3 with TRBJ1-5; possible D gene TRBD1, 5 bases. Per the germline V gene, CDR1 is MNHEY and CDR2 is SVGEGT. The CDR3 runs 16 residues. With 0 bases removed from V and 0 bases from J, the gap between germline ends came to 9 bases. CDR3 sequence: CASSYSKGASNQPQHF. In DNA, the CDR3 is TGTGCCAGCAGTTACTCGAAAGGGGCTAGCAATCAGCCCCAGCATTTT.

This clonotype has a count of ten or more. The chain uses TRBV12-3 or TRBV12-4 and TRBJ2-2; D is undetermined. The germline V and J ends were trimmed by 9 bases and 5 bases, with 10 bases remaining between them. This CDR3 is built from 12 residues. CDR3 nucleotides: TGTGCCAGTAGTCCTGGTACCGGGGAGCTGTTTTTT. Residues: CASSPGTGELFF.

The chain links TRBV27 to TRBJ2-5; 10 bases line up with TRBD2. The V segment lost 6 bases and the J segment 5 bases; nucleotides outside the gene matches: 6. Germline CDR1 is MNHEY and CDR2 is SMNVEV (reference sequence). This CDR3 spans 14 amino acids. CDR3 nucleotides: TGTGCCAGCAGATGGCTAGCGGGGGAGGAGACCCAGTACTTC. This sequence encodes CASRWLAGEETQYF.

The CDR3 spells CASSEWGTGRYYEQYF. The CDR3 region has the DNA TGTGCCAGCAGTGAATGGGGAACGGGGCGGTACTACGAGCAGTACTTC. The chain joins TRBV6-1 to TRBJ2-7; D possibly uses TRBD1 or TRBD2 (5 bases each). Trimming took 2 bases from V and 3 from J, leaving 17 bases between them. CDR3 length: 16 residues. CDR1 MNHNS and CDR2 SASEGT come from the germline V gene.

The chain has TRBV12-3 or TRBV12-4 and TRBJ1-2; 8 positions agree with TRBD1. The CDR3 is 15 amino acids. The ends lost 3 bases at V and 5 bases at J; junction bases unmatched: 8. The CDR3 DNA follows: TGTGCCAGCAGTTTCGGGCAGGGGGCAGAGTATGGCTACACCTTC. Its translation: CASSFGQGAEYGYTF.

V and J are TRBV12-5 and TRBJ1-4; D remains ambiguous. This CDR3 spans 19 amino acids. Trimming cost V 1 base and J 8 bases, with 26 bases left between them. CDR1 is LGHNT, CDR2 FRNRAP, per germline. The chain's CDR3 is CASGLGFWCCLRMGEKLFF. The CDR3 nucleotides are TGTGCTAGTGGTTTGGGATTCTGGTGTTGCCTTCGGATGGGGGAAAAACTGTTTTTT. The whole variable domain, remainder taken from reference TRBV12-5 and TRBJ1-4, is DARVTQTPRHKVTEMGQEVTMRCQPILGHNTVFWYRQTMMQGLELLAYFRNRAPLDDSGMPKDRFSAEMPDATLATLKIQPSEPRDSAVYFCASGLGFWCCLRMGEKLFFGSGTQLSVL.

This clonotype was seen just once. V gene TRBV29-1 combines with J gene TRBJ1-2; possible D gene TRBD1, 5 bases. Germline V lookup: CDR1 SQVTM, CDR2 ANQGSEA. V gave up 3 bases and J gave up 8 bases, with 13 bases separating them. This CDR3 contains 12 residues. The CDR3, as DNA: TGCAGCGTTGACAGGGCATCAGGGGGCTACACCTTC. Amino acids: CSVDRASGGYTF.

This chain joins TRBV7-9 and TRBJ1-4, with unresolved D. CDR1 is SEHNR, CDR2 FQNEAQ, per germline (reference sequence). Trimming removed 1 base at V and 12 bases at J, with 15 bases between. The CDR3 has 14 amino acids. The CDR3: CASSLGFVVEELFF. The CDR3 DNA is TGTGCCAGCAGCTTAGGCTTCGTCGTCGAGGAACTGTTTTTT.

The gene calls are TRBV28 and TRBJ2-1; D not certain. The CDR3 is 16 residues long. Germline V lookup: CDR1 MDHEN, CDR2 SYDVKM. V dropped 3 bases and J dropped 1 base, with 13 bases sitting between them. The CDR3: CASSFTLAASYNEQFF. The CDR3 DNA sequence: TGTGCCAGCAGTTTCACTCTGGCCGCGTCCTACAATGAGCAGTTCTTC. Full variable domain (outside the CDR3, taken from reference TRBV28 and TRBJ2-1): DVKVTQSSRYLVKRTGEKVFLECVQDMDHENMFWYRQDPGLGLRLIYFSYDVKMKEKGDIPEGYSVSREKKERFSLILESASTNQTSMYLCASSFTLAASYNEQFFGPGTRLTVL.

This sequence joins TRBV13 and TRBJ2-4; TRBD1 aligns across 7 bases. From germline, CDR1 is PRHDT and CDR2 FYEKMQ (reference sequence). CDR3 length: 17 residues. With 5 bases clipped from V and 2 bases from J, the junction kept 12 bases outside the gene matches. CDR3 bases: TGTGCCAGCAGCCCCGCGCGACAGGGCGTATCCAAAAACATTCAGTACTTC. Amino acid sequence: CASSPARQGVSKNIQYF.